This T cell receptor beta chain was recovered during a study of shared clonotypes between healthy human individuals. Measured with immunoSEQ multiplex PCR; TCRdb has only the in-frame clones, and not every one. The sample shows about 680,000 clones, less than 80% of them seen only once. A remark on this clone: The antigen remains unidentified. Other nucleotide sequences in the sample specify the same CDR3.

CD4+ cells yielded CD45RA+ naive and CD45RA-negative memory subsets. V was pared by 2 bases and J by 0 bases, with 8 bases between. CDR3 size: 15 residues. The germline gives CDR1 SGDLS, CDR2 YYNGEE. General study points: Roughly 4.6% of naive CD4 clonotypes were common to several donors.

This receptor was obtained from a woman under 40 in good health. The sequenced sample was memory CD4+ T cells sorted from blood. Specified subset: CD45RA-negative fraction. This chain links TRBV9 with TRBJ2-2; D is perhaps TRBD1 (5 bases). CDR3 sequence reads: CASSVQGSNTGELFF. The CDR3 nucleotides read TGTGCCAGCAGCGTCCAGGGTTCGAACACCGGGGAGCTGTTTTTT.